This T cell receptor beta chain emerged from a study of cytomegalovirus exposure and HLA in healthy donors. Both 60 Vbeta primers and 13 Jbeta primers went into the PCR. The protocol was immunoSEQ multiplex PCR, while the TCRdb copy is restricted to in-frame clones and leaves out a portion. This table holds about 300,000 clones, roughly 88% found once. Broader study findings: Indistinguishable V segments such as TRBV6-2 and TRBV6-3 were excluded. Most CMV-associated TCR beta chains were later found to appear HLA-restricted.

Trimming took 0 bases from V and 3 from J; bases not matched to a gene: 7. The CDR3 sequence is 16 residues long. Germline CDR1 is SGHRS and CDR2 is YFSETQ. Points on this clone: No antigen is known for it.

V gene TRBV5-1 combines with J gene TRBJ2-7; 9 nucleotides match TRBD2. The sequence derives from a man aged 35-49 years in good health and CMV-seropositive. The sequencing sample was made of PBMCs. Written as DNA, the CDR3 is TGCGCCAGCAGCTTGGAGGGCGGGAGGGACTTCTACGAGCAGTACTTC. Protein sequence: CASSLEGGRDFYEQYF.